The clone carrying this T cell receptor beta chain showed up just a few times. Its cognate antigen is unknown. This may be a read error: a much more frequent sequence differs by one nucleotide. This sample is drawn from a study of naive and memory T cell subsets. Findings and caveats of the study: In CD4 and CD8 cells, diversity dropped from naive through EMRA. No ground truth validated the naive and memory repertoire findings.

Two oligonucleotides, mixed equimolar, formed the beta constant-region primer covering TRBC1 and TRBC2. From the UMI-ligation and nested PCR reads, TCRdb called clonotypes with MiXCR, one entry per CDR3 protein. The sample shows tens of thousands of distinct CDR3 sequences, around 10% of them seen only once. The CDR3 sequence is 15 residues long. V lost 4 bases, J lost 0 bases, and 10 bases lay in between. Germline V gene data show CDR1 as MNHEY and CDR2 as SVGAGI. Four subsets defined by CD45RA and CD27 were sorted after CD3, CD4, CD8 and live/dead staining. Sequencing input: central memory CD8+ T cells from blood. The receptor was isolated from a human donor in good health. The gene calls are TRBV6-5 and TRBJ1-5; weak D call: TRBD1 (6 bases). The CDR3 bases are TGTGCCAGCAGTTTAGGGGGTGATAGCAATCAGCCCCAGCATTTT. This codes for CASSLGGDSNQPQHF.